These 23 T cell receptor beta chains were sequenced from one sample in a study of cytomegalovirus exposure and HLA in healthy donors. The PCR employed 60 Vbeta primers together with 13 Jbeta primers. The method was immunoSEQ multiplex PCR; TCRdb's version includes in-frame clones alone and lacks a portion of them. This sample carries more than 90,000 clones, 77% of them seen once, and the ten largest clones take approximately 8%. The sequenced sample consisted of PBMCs. These receptors originate from a female donor in good health and CMV-seronegative.

The genes are TRBV5-1 and TRBJ1-2, with a possible D match to TRBD1 (6 bases). This CDR3 is 15 amino acids long. The germline V gene encodes CDR1 SGHRS and CDR2 YFSETQ. V lost 5 bases to trimming and J lost 5 bases, with 19 bases between them. Written as DNA, the CDR3 is TGCGCCAGCAGGTGGAGGGCGGGGGCGACGTATGGCTACACCTTC. Amino acid sequence: CASRWRAGATYGYTF.

The chain is built from TRBV29-1 and TRBJ2-1; D is possibly TRBD1 (6 bases). Germline values: CDR1 SQVTM, CDR2 ANQGSEA. This CDR3 comprises 14 residues. V was trimmed by 0 bases and J by 4 bases, leaving 10 bases between them. CDR3 sequence reads: CSVEDGQTYNEQFF. The CDR3 DNA reads as TGCAGCGTTGAAGACGGACAGACTTACAATGAGCAGTTCTTC.

The chain carries TRBV28 and TRBJ2-3, with D possibly being TRBD1 (6 bases). The CDR3 is 18 amino acids. Trimming shortened V by 4 bases and J by 0 bases, and 20 bases separated the two germline ends. Germline-derived CDR1 and CDR2 are MDHEN and SYDVKM. CDR3 region: CASSSLLGGGRSTDTQYF. CDR3 nucleotide sequence: TGTGCCAGCAGTTCCCTCCTTGGTGGGGGCCGAAGCACAGATACGCAGTATTTT.

Only a few counts were recorded for this clone. The chain has TRBV19 and TRBJ2-7; 7 bases are a match to TRBD1. Germline CDR1 and CDR2: LNHDA and SQIVND (reference sequence). The CDR3 runs to 15 residues. The V gene end was trimmed by 4 bases and the J gene end by 1 base; junction bases not matched to a gene: 7. In DNA form, the CDR3 reads TGTGCCAGTAGTACCCTCACGACAGGGTCCTACGAGCAGTACTTC. Translating it yields CASSTLTTGSYEQYF.

The V call is TRBV7-8, the J call TRBJ2-2; 7 positions match TRBD2. V shed 5 bases, J shed 1 base, and the junction held 7 bases outside the gene matches. Germline CDR1 reads SGHVS; CDR2 reads FQNEAQ. The CDR3 sequence is 16 residues long. The CDR3 sequence is CASSAWGGRNTGELFF. Here the CDR3 DNA reads TGTGCCAGCAGCGCCTGGGGGGGGAGGAACACCGGGGAGCTGTTTTTT.

V is TRBV5-4 and J is TRBJ2-1, with 8 bases matching TRBD1. With V trimmed by 4 bases and J by 8 bases, 11 bases remained unmatched. Germline V gene data show CDR1 as SGHNT and CDR2 as YYREEE (reference sequence). CDR3 length: 15 residues. The CDR3 DNA reads TGTGCCAGCAGCCAAGGACAGGGAAGATACGATGAGCAGTTCTTC. Protein sequence: CASSQGQGRYDEQFF.

J is TRBJ1-1 and V is TRBV28; unclear D gene. V gave up 5 bases and J gave up 7 bases, with 11 bases separating them. The CDR3 loop spans 12 amino acids. CDR1 and CDR2 (germline): MDHEN, SYDVKM. Here the CDR3 reads CASSRTSGEAFF. The CDR3 nucleotides read TGTGCCAGCAGTCGAACCTCGGGTGAAGCTTTCTTT. Drawing the rest from reference TRBV28 and TRBJ1-1, the complete variable domain is DVKVTQSSRYLVKRTGEKVFLECVQDMDHENMFWYRQDPGLGLRLIYFSYDVKMKEKGDIPEGYSVSREKKERFSLILESASTNQTSMYLCASSRTSGEAFFGQGTRLTVV.

J is TRBJ1-2 and V is TRBV6-5; a weak D match, TRBD1 (6 bases). V was pared by 5 bases and J by 6 bases, with 19 bases between. The CDR3 is 15 amino acids. From germline, CDR1 is MNHEY and CDR2 SVGAGI. This chain's CDR3 is CASSPTSLSGDGYTF. In DNA form, the CDR3 reads TGTGCCAGCAGTCCGACGAGTTTATCAGGGGATGGCTACACCTTC.

J is TRBJ2-1 and V is TRBV7-3, with D maybe TRBD1 (6 bases). CDR1 is SGHTA, CDR2 FQGTGA, per germline. The CDR3 contains 17 residues. Deletions cut 5 bases from V and 0 bases from J, with 17 bases between. CDR3 in DNA: TGTGCCAGCAGCCCTCAGCCGGGACAAAGCTCCTACAATGAGCAGTTCTTC. Protein product: CASSPQPGQSSYNEQFF.

This clone showed up just once. This sample includes further DNA sequences coding for the same CDR3. Written as DNA, the CDR3 is TGTGCCAGCAGCCCGACAGGGGTTCTCACTGAAGCTTTCTTT. It specifies CASSPTGVLTEAFF. The J gene is TRBJ1-1, the V gene TRBV5-6; 8 bases fit TRBD1. This CDR3 is 14 amino acids long. The germline V gene encodes CDR1 SGHDT and CDR2 YYEEEE. Trimming cost V 4 bases and J 4 bases; bases outside gene matches: 6.

The V and J genes are TRBV5-4 and TRBJ1-2; TRBD1 aligns across 8 bases. Germline V gene lookup returns CDR1 SGHNT and CDR2 YYREEE (reference sequence). The J segment lost 2 bases and the V segment lost 4 bases, leaving 10 bases of the junction unmatched. There are 16 residues in the CDR3. CDR3 sequence reads: CASSPEPRTGNYGYTF. CDR3 DNA: TGTGCCAGCAGCCCTGAACCAAGGACAGGGAACTATGGCTACACCTTC.

V gene TRBV27 combines with J gene TRBJ1-6; 7 nucleotides agree with TRBD1. The length of the CDR3 is 21 residues. Germline V gives CDR1 MNHEY, CDR2 SMNVEV (reference sequence). V was clipped by 3 bases and J by 2 bases; unmatched bases: 19. The CDR3 sequence: CASSLGQGDLRSSPYNSPLHF. CDR3 sequence (DNA): TGTGCCAGCAGTTTGGGGCAGGGGGACCTCCGAAGTTCCCCCTATAATTCACCCCTCCACTTT.

The CDR3 nucleotides read TGCGCCAGCAGCCTAGCGGGGGGGCCTCACGAGCAGTACTTC. Protein: CASSLAGGPHEQYF. This chain links TRBV5-1 with TRBJ2-7; 12 bases are a match to TRBD2. Germline loops: CDR1 SGHRS, CDR2 YFSETQ. With V trimmed by 4 bases and J by 5 bases, 4 bases remained unmatched. The CDR3 sequence is 14 residues long.

This rearrangement joins TRBV11-2 to TRBJ2-1; D remains ambiguous. Trimming cost V 2 bases and J 5 bases, with 13 bases left between them. The CDR3 spans 15 residues. CDR1 SGHAT and CDR2 FQNNGV come from the germline V gene. The CDR3 region has the DNA TGTGCCAGCAGCTTACGCTCTCTCGGAGACAATGAGCAGTTCTTC. This sequence encodes CASSLRSLGDNEQFF.

The chain has TRBV7-3 and TRBJ2-7; TRBD2 matches 10 bases. With V trimmed by 5 bases and J by 5 bases, 3 bases remained unmatched. The CDR3 is 13 residues long. Germline loops: CDR1 SGHTA, CDR2 FQGTGA. Here the CDR3 reads CASSPGLANEQYF. The DNA of the CDR3 is TGTGCCAGCAGCCCGGGACTAGCGAACGAGCAGTACTTC.

This sequence joins TRBV15 and TRBJ2-1, with TRBD2 matching over 14 bases. In germline, CDR1 is LNHNV, CDR2 YYDKDF (reference sequence). Trimming at V came to 5 bases and at J to 5 bases, leaving 11 bases not matched to a gene. This CDR3 has 18 residues. The CDR3 DNA follows: TGTGCCACCAGCGAGTGGGGGACTAGCGGGAGAGTCCACAATGAGCAGTTCTTC. Translating it yields CATSEWGTSGRVHNEQFF.

V and J are TRBV11-3 and TRBJ2-5, with TRBD1 identical over 7 bases. CDR1 is SGHNT and CDR2 is YENEEA in the germline V gene. The V gene end was trimmed by 5 bases and the J gene end by 1 base; junction bases not matched to a gene: 7. This CDR3 is built from 15 residues. CDR3 region: CASSMGQNLQETQYF. In nucleotides, the CDR3 is TGTGCCAGCAGCATGGGACAGAACCTCCAAGAGACCCAGTACTTC.

This clone showed up just once. V usage is TRBV15 and J usage is TRBJ2-3, with D unresolved. The germline V and J ends were trimmed by 5 bases and 5 bases, with 14 bases remaining between them. The CDR3 is 14 amino acids. Germline V gene lookup returns CDR1 LNHNV and CDR2 YYDKDF (reference sequence). CDR3 coding DNA: TGTGCCACCAGCCCCCGGGTAGTAGAAGATACGCAGTATTTT. This encodes CATSPRVVEDTQYF.

This chain connects TRBV19 to TRBJ2-5, with 8 positions matching TRBD1. CDR1 and CDR2 from the germline V gene are LNHDA and SQIVND (reference sequence). The CDR3 runs 16 residues. Trimming cost V 2 bases and J 5 bases; bases outside gene matches: 10. The CDR3 region has the DNA TGTGCCAGTAGTATAAGTAACCAGGGGGCGCACGAGACCCAGTACTTC. Its translation is CASSISNQGAHETQYF. Drawing the rest from reference TRBV19 and TRBJ2-5, the complete variable domain is DGGITQSPKYLFRKEGQNVTLSCEQNLNHDAMYWYRQDPGQGLRLIYYSQIVNDFQKGDIAEGYSVSREKKESFPLTVTSAQKNPTAFYLCASSISNQGAHETQYFGPGTRLLVL.

The chain employs TRBV18 and TRBJ1-2; maybe TRBD1 (5 bases). V gave up 0 bases and J gave up 4 bases, with 9 bases separating them. CDR3 length: 14 amino acids. Germline assignment: CDR1 KGHSH and CDR2 LQKENI. This chain's CDR3 is CASSPPGGIYGYTF. The CDR3 coding sequence is TGTGCCAGCTCACCACCGGGGGGGATCTATGGCTACACCTTC.

The rearrangement joins TRBV6-5 to TRBJ1-2, with unresolved D. The CDR3 runs 13 residues. CDR1 is MNHEY and CDR2 is SVGAGI in the germline V gene. V lost 7 bases to trimming and J lost 2 bases, with 11 bases between them. The CDR3 sequence: CASNGGSNYGYTF. CDR3 nucleotide sequence: TGTGCCAGCAACGGAGGCTCAAACTATGGCTACACCTTC.

This clone was found a few times. The rearrangement joins TRBV7-9 to TRBJ1-4, with D tentatively TRBD1 (6 bases). The CDR3 length is 15 residues. Germline-derived CDR1 and CDR2 are SEHNR and FQNEAQ (reference sequence). The V end was cut by 4 bases, the J end by 7 bases, with 16 bases between. The CDR3 here is CASSSSGTFGEKLFF. The CDR3 DNA sequence: TGTGCCAGCAGCTCATCCGGGACATTCGGTGAAAAACTGTTTTTT.

This clone has only a few counts. V usage is TRBV11-2 and J usage is TRBJ1-1; 8 bases agree with TRBD1. Trimming at V came to 5 bases and at J to 1 base, leaving 6 bases not matched to a gene. The CDR3 contains 15 residues. CDR1 is SGHAT and CDR2 is FQNNGV in the germline V gene. The CDR3 DNA sequence: TGTGCCAGCAGCCTAAGGACAGGGTGGAACACTGAAGCTTTCTTT. Translating it yields CASSLRTGWNTEAFF.